The clone carrying this T cell receptor beta chain has just a few counts. Antigen specificity is unknown. Trimming removed 9 bases from V and 2 bases from J; junction bases left unmatched: 6. Germline V gene sequence: CDR1 SGHVS, CDR2 FNYEAQ. The CDR3 loop spans 14 amino acids. The entry originates in a study of cytomegalovirus exposure and HLA in healthy donors. Study-level points and caveats: It is likely that the observed cluster of highly shared sequence variants was a sequencing artifact. CMV serostatus was the only recorded immune exposure for donors. In a later analysis, parvovirus B19, influenza, CMV and Epstein-Barr virus appeared linked to several top co-occurrence clusters.

A multiplex PCR was run with 60 Vbeta primers and 13 Jbeta primers. Sequencing used immunoSEQ multiplex PCR; TCRdb keeps in-frame clones, though not all of them. In the table there are about 140,000 clones, around 75% of which are singletons. The TCR sequence derives from a female donor in good health and CMV-seronegative. The chain couples TRBV7-6 to TRBJ2-3; 9 nucleotides line up with TRBD1. The sequenced sample consisted of PBMCs. CDR3 protein: CASTGGSYTDTQYF. The CDR3 nucleotides read TGTGCCAGTACAGGGGGCAGTTACACAGATACGCAGTATTTT.